This TCR beta chain was documented in a study of blood T cell repertoires in COVID-19. In its sample, this clone was seen a few times. Profiling relied on immunoSEQ multiplex PCR, and the TCRdb table lists in-frame clones only, not all of them. The table shows just over 90,000 clones, with around 88% occurring only once. The CDR3 contains 16 residues. The V end was cut by 0 bases, the J end by 6 bases, with 15 bases between. CDR1 and CDR2 (germline): PRHDT, FYEKMQ (reference sequence). What was sequenced was peripheral blood. The chain couples TRBV13 to TRBJ1-5; no firm D call. The source of this sequence is an elderly woman with acute or convalescent COVID-19. Here the CDR3 reads CASSLGKLDWSQPQHF. CDR3 DNA sequence: TGTGCCAGCAGCTTAGGGAAGCTGGACTGGAGTCAGCCCCAGCATTTT.